The entry below describes one T cell receptor beta chain. Unique molecular identifiers were built into the TCR beta cDNA libraries. Once roughly 0.95 to 10 million T cells were used, roughly 0.5 million cDNA molecules resulted. One entry per CDR3 protein, called by TCRdb with MiXCR from the PCR reads. This sample has 380,000 or so distinct CDR3 sequences, with around a third found just once. The sample comes from a study of post-analysis software for immune sequencing data. The source of this sequence is a girl under 18 with multiple sclerosis. The sequencing input was blood.

This CDR3 reads CASSLYRGGGYTF. The CDR3 region has the DNA TGTGCCAGCAGTTTATATCGGGGCGGTGGCTACACCTTC. V and J are TRBV28 and TRBJ1-2; D possibly corresponds to TRBD1 (5 bases). This CDR3 spans 13 amino acids. Germline loops: CDR1 MDHEN, CDR2 SYDVKM. The V and J ends lost 1 base and 7 bases respectively, with 10 bases between them.